This T cell receptor (beta chain) derives from a study of response to subunit inactivated influenza vaccine. Study-wide results and limits: The study's authors posited that every seasonal influenza vaccination enlists few new T cells.

Comment on this clonotype: Its antigen is unidentified.

TCRdb fed the RT-PCR reads into MiXCR, producing one record per CDR3 protein. The sample records over 800,000 distinct CDR3 sequences, around 20% being singletons. The CDR3 is 16 residues long. Germline CDR1 reads LGHDT; CDR2 reads YNNKEL (reference sequence). V lost 6 bases, J lost 4 bases, and 11 bases stayed unmatched. The receptor was isolated from a man aged 45-65 years who received an inactivated influenza vaccine. The specimen comprised PBMCs from blood, sampled 5 days after vaccination. The rearrangement uses TRBV3-1 and TRBJ2-2; 7 bases map to TRBD2. Here the CDR3 DNA reads TGTGCCAGCAGAAGAGAGGGAGGGATTGGCACCGGGGAGCTGTTTTTT. Translated, it gives CASRREGGIGTGELFF.